These 9 T cell receptor beta chains were sequenced from one sample in a study of blood T cell repertoires in COVID-19. Some clones are missing from TCRdb's copy, which holds only in-frame ones; the method was immunoSEQ multiplex PCR. The sample yields over 75,000 clones, about 80% seen once. The source material was peripheral blood. The receptors were gathered from a man aged 70-80 years with acute or convalescent COVID-19.

The genes are TRBV28 and TRBJ1-2; 8 positions agree with TRBD1. V shed 8 bases and J 12 bases; nucleotides not matched to a gene: 17. CDR3 size: 14 residues. Germline CDR1 and CDR2: MDHEN and SYDVKM. CDR3: CASLQGGAAGLHTF. CDR3 nucleotides: TGTGCCAGCTTACAGGGGGGGGCCGCGGGGCTACACACCTTC.

The chain joins TRBV19 to TRBJ2-1; 7 nucleotides agree with TRBD2. V shed 3 bases and J 3 bases; nucleotides not matched to a gene: 5. This CDR3 has 15 residues. In germline, CDR1 is LNHDA, CDR2 SQIVND (reference sequence). CDR3 DNA: TGTGCCAGTAGTATGGGACTAAACAACTACAATGAGCAGTTCTTC. Protein sequence: CASSMGLNNYNEQFF.

This clone showed up just a few times. The V gene is TRBV28, the J gene TRBJ1-5; maybe TRBD1 (5 bases). V shed 1 base and J shed 2 bases, with 9 bases lying between them. Germline loops: CDR1 MDHEN, CDR2 SYDVKM. The CDR3 totals 15 residues. For the CDR3, the DNA is TGTGCCAGCAGTTTATCAGGGTCGGGCAATCAGCCCCAGCATTTT. Translating gives CASSLSGSGNQPQHF.

The chain couples TRBV4-3 to TRBJ2-1, with a tentative D call TRBD1 (5 bases). CDR3 length: 15 amino acids. CDR1 and CDR2 (germline): LGHNA, YSLEER. Trimming left V 0 bases short and J 4 bases short, with 10 bases between. The CDR3 DNA reads as TGCGCCAGCAGCCAAGATCTACAGGTTTACAATGAGCAGTTCTTC. Protein product: CASSQDLQVYNEQFF.

V is TRBV18 and J is TRBJ1-2, with D tentatively TRBD1 (6 bases). Germline lookup yields CDR1 KGHSH and CDR2 LQKENI. The CDR3 sequence is 12 residues long. V was pared by 6 bases and J by 2 bases, with 7 bases between. The CDR3 sequence: CASSRGNYGYTF. The CDR3 bases are TGTGCCAGCTCTAGGGGGAACTATGGCTACACCTTC.

CDR3 nucleotides: TGTGCCAGCTCACCACCGTTAGGCTCCAGGCCTACCGTGGAGCAGTTCTTC. It yields the protein CASSPPLGSRPTVEQFF. V gene TRBV18 combines with J gene TRBJ2-1; D gene ambiguous. The germline V gene has CDR1 KGHSH and CDR2 LQKENI. This CDR3 region has 17 residues. Trimming removed 0 bases from V and 10 bases from J, with 22 bases in between.

V gene TRBV29-1 combines with J gene TRBJ2-7; no definite D call. V dropped 5 bases and J dropped 7 bases, with 15 bases sitting between them. The V gene's germline CDR1 is SQVTM and CDR2 ANQGSEA. This CDR3 is built from 12 residues. CDR3 in amino acids: CSVLQKMEEQYF. CDR3 DNA sequence: TGCAGCGTTCTACAAAAGATGGAGGAGCAGTACTTC.

Points on this clone: The CDR3 end shows no conserved phenylalanine or tryptophan, and so a read error is likely. The DNA is left out, because the CDR3 cannot be placed on it with certainty; the CDR3 is given as TCRdb lists it. The chain couples TRBV5-1 to TRBJ1-6. Germline CDR1 reads SGHRS; CDR2 reads YFSETQ. The CDR3 spans 9 residues, counting both ends. CDR3 loop: CASSGSPSG.

The V call is TRBV27, the J call TRBJ2-1; 12 bases agree with TRBD2. This CDR3 contains 17 residues. From germline, CDR1 is MNHEY and CDR2 SMNVEV (reference sequence). The junction had 15 bases not matched to a gene; V was cut back by 7 bases and J by 8 bases. CDR3 DNA sequence: TGTGCCAGCAAATCATCTAGCGGGAGGGCCGGGGGCCATGAGCAGTTCTTC. Amino acid sequence: CASKSSSGRAGGHEQFF.